This T cell receptor beta chain stems from a study of tissue T cells after allogeneic stem cell transplantation. Looked up from germline, CDR1 is NSHNY and CDR2 is SYGAGN. The CDR3 is made up of 15 amino acids. Trimming removed 4 bases from V and 1 base from J; junction bases left unmatched: 4. This clone was detected once. These gene names are mouse names. Read coverage stops 1 residue before the CDR3 terminus; the germline J gene supplies the remainder. Some clones are missing from TCRdb's copy, which holds only in-frame ones; the method was immunoSEQ multiplex PCR. In the table there are some 750 clones, 65% to 70% of which are singletons.

The chain combines TRBV13-1 with TRBJ2-4; 9 nucleotides match TRBD1. This sequence was found in a female BALB/c mouse in good health. The strain's MHC: H2-d. Specimen: gut tissue. The CDR3 DNA, read in part, is TGTGCCAGCAGTCCGGGACAGGGAGGTCAAAACACCTTGTAC. Amino acids: CASSPGQGGQNTLY. In full, the CDR3 reads CASSPGQGGQNTLYF.